The clone carrying this T cell receptor beta chain was picked up a small number of times. Its target is unknown. Germline V lookup: CDR1 KGHSH, CDR2 LQKENI. V was cut by 2 bases and J by 2 bases, with 13 bases left in between. The CDR3 sequence is 15 residues long. Using a J-beta primer mix together with a sample-barcoded 5' primer, a second PCR was run for roughly 7 to 11 cycles. The yield of each sample was at least 2.5 million CDR3-containing paired-end reads. TCRdb passed the 5' RACE reads through MiXCR, listing each CDR3 protein once. The sample consists of some 760,000 distinct CDR3 sequences, approximately 25% of them appearing once. The data derive from a study of blood T cells in healthy people across ages. Study-level results: Higher naive T cell percentage went strongly together with higher TCR beta diversity.

The data were also submitted as part of a second study, on T cells of mothers and their children. According to that study: Five to seven children and their three healthy Caucasian mothers were the donors. Mothers yielded over 9 million CDR3 reads, children about 3 million each.

This TCR was sampled from a boy aged 5-17 years in good health. What was sequenced was blood. The rearrangement uses TRBV18 and TRBJ2-7; no clear D gene. CDR3 protein: CASSPSSAITYEQYF. The CDR3 DNA is TGTGCCAGCTCACCATCATCCGCTATTACCTACGAGCAGTACTTC.